These 15 T cell receptor beta chains were all obtained from the same sample, sequenced in a study of siplizumab effects on memory and regulatory T cells. Produced via immunoSEQ multiplex PCR; TCRdb's table is partial and in-frame only. The sample has some 120,000 clones, roughly 93% seen once; the top ten hold over 0.15%. The specimen sequenced was non-Treg CD4+ T cells sorted from blood. The receptors were gathered from a human donor in good health.

A single count supports this clone. The J gene is TRBJ1-4, the V gene TRBV28, with D maybe TRBD1 (5 bases). Looked up from germline, CDR1 is MDHEN and CDR2 is SYDVKM. The CDR3 runs to 15 residues. Trimming shortened V by 5 bases and J by 8 bases, and 18 bases separated the two germline ends. The CDR3 DNA sequence: TGTGCCAGCAGTCCCCGACTGACGTGGGGCGAAAAACTGTTTTTT. It translates to CASSPRLTWGEKLFF. The full variable domain, in which reference TRBV28 and TRBJ1-4 provide the parts outside the CDR3, is DVKVTQSSRYLVKRTGEKVFLECVQDMDHENMFWYRQDPGLGLRLIYFSYDVKMKEKGDIPEGYSVSREKKERFSLILESASTNQTSMYLCASSPRLTWGEKLFFGSGTQLSVL.

The V call is TRBV10-2, the J call TRBJ2-1; 10 nucleotides line up with TRBD2. CDR3 size: 19 residues. Trimming at V came to 5 bases and at J to 8 bases, leaving 21 bases not matched to a gene. Germline V gene lookup returns CDR1 WSHSY and CDR2 SAAADI. The CDR3 region is CASSLSPKIASGGADEQFF. The CDR3 DNA follows: TGCGCCAGCAGTCTTAGCCCAAAAATCGCGAGCGGGGGGGCGGATGAGCAGTTCTTC.

The gene calls are TRBV5-5 and TRBJ1-5, with 7 bases that match TRBD1. V was clipped by 0 bases and J by 5 bases; unmatched bases: 2. The germline V gene has CDR1 SGHKS and CDR2 YYEKEE (reference sequence). This CDR3 is 14 amino acids long. The CDR3 sequence: CASSLGQGHQPQHF. The CDR3 coding sequence is TGTGCCAGCAGCTTGGGACAGGGTCATCAGCCCCAGCATTTT.

This chain links TRBV9 with TRBJ2-2; TRBD1 matches at 9 bases. CDR1 SGDLS and CDR2 YYNGEE come from the germline V gene. With V trimmed by 4 bases and J by 4 bases, 8 bases remained unmatched. This CDR3 contains 16 residues. The CDR3 region is CASSRGQGSSTGELFF. The CDR3 DNA is TGTGCCAGCAGCCGAGGACAGGGGTCGAGCACCGGGGAGCTGTTTTTT.

The chain has TRBV21-1 and TRBJ1-5; TRBD1 was called by the table and not checked on the DNA. TRBV21-1 is listed as a pseudogene. This CDR3 is built from 15 residues. In DNA, the CDR3 is TGTGCCAGCAGCAAAGGGGACAGGGTCAATCAGCCCCAGCATTTT. Its protein is CASSKGDRVNQPQHF.

Regarding this clone: The junction departs from germline at one end; a sequencing error may be responsible. V gene TRBV5-1 combines with J gene TRBJ2-2; D possibly matches TRBD1 or TRBD2 (5 bases each). Germline assignment: CDR1 SGHRS and CDR2 YFSETQ. The CDR3 extends over 13 amino acids. The CDR3 loop is CASTLGETGELFF. DNA of the CDR3: TGCGCCAGCACCTTGGGGGAGACCGGGGAGCTGTTTTTT.

The chain links TRBV19 to TRBJ1-2; a weak D match, TRBD1 (6 bases). Trimming removed 3 bases from V and 0 bases from J, with 8 bases in between. Germline lookup yields CDR1 LNHDA and CDR2 SQIVND (reference sequence). The CDR3 is made up of 14 amino acids. CDR3: CASSMTGANYGYTF. CDR3 in DNA: TGTGCCAGTAGTATGACAGGAGCTAACTATGGCTACACCTTC. The variable domain in full, with the rest retrieved from reference TRBV19 and TRBJ1-2, is DGGITQSPKYLFRKEGQNVTLSCEQNLNHDAMYWYRQDPGQGLRLIYYSQIVNDFQKGDIAEGYSVSREKKESFPLTVTSAQKNPTAFYLCASSMTGANYGYTFGSGTRLTVV.

The V gene is TRBV7-2, the J gene TRBJ2-4, with D perhaps assigned TRBD1 or TRBD2 (5 bases each). The CDR3 runs 15 residues. Per germline, CDR1 SGHTA and CDR2 FQGNSA. Trimming cost V 1 base and J 5 bases, with 12 bases left between them. The CDR3 is CASSLVRGPENIQYF. CDR3 coding DNA: TGTGCCAGCAGCTTAGTTAGGGGACCCGAAAACATTCAGTACTTC.

The rearrangement joins TRBV18 to TRBJ2-4; tentatively, D is TRBD1 (6 bases). Trimming took off 0 bases at V and 8 bases at J, with 14 bases between the two ends. This CDR3 contains 15 residues. Germline CDR1 reads KGHSH; CDR2 reads LQKENI. The CDR3 DNA reads as TGTGCCAGCTCACCACCGGGCCTACCAGGGGACATTCAGTACTTC. Protein product: CASSPPGLPGDIQYF.

The rearrangement uses TRBV7-8 and TRBJ2-1; 7 bases agree with TRBD1. The trim removed 5 bases at V and 3 bases at J, leaving 7 bases unmatched. The CDR3 is 15 amino acids. CDR1 and CDR2 from the germline V gene are SGHVS and FQNEAQ. Here the CDR3 DNA reads TGTGCCAGCAGCAACTACCGGACAGGCTACAATGAGCAGTTCTTC. As protein: CASSNYRTGYNEQFF.

The chain has TRBV7-9 and TRBJ2-5; TRBD2 aligns across 7 bases. The DNA end favors TRBJ2-7, so the J call may be wrong. There are 14 residues in the CDR3. The germline V gene has CDR1 SEHNR and CDR2 FQNEAQ (reference sequence). In DNA, the CDR3 is TGTGCCAGCAGTCAAAGCGGGACTTCCTACGAGCAGTACTTC. This translates into CASSQSGTSYEQYF.

The chain links TRBV29-1 to TRBJ1-5; a possible D gene is TRBD1 (5 bases). V shed 4 bases and J shed 4 bases, with 14 bases lying between them. The CDR3 sequence is 14 residues long. Germline CDR1 and CDR2: SQVTM and ANQGSEA. CDR3 sequence reads: CSVAYGGLNQPQHF. CDR3 nucleotides: TGCAGCGTTGCTTACGGGGGACTGAATCAGCCCCAGCATTTT.

The J gene is TRBJ1-1, the V gene TRBV9; the match to TRBD1 covers 7 bases. V lost 7 bases and J lost 1; bases outside the gene matches: 10. Germline CDR1 is SGDLS and CDR2 is YYNGEE. The CDR3 is made up of 15 amino acids. CDR3 sequence (DNA): TGTGCCAGCGGGATAGGGGGCACCTCGAACACTGAAGCTTTCTTT. This encodes CASGIGGTSNTEAFF. Full variable domain (missing parts from reference TRBV9 and TRBJ1-1): DSGVTQTPKHLITATGQRVTLRCSPRSGDLSVYWYQQSLDQGLQFLIQYYNGEERAKGNILERFSAQQFPDLHSELNLSSLELGDSALYFCASGIGGTSNTEAFFGQGTRLTVV.

This chain's CDR3 is CASSRLQGGTQYF. The DNA for the CDR3 is TGTGCCAGCAGCCGCCTACAGGGCGGGACGCAGTATTTT. The chain recombines TRBV14 with TRBJ2-3, with D tentatively TRBD1 (6 bases). Germline lookup yields CDR1 SGHDN and CDR2 FVKESK. This CDR3 spans 13 amino acids. Trimming pared 4 bases from V and 9 bases from J, leaving 14 bases between.

The chain carries TRBV10-1 and TRBJ1-5; TRBD1 might be the D (6 bases). Trimming removed 7 bases at V and 3 bases at J, with 13 bases between. From germline, CDR1 is WNHNN and CDR2 SYGVQD (reference sequence). The CDR3 length is 14 residues. CDR3 sequence: CASIGRGYNQPQHF. For the CDR3, the DNA is TGCGCCAGCATCGGCAGGGGTTACAATCAGCCCCAGCATTTT.